The clone carrying this T cell receptor (beta chain) has a handful of counts. Its antigen is currently unknown. The data derive from a study of beta chain features in type 1 diabetes. Turning to the study itself: Sorted cells examined across all samples numbered 107,917,701. Points from the study as a whole: cDNA-based reads could over-represent cells with high TCR expression.

Expressed TCRB transcripts were sequenced because the entire RNA isolate underwent reverse transcription. Sequencing was performed with immunoSEQ multiplex PCR; in TCRdb, only in-frame clones are kept and a portion is missing. The repertoire holds approximately 340,000 clones, with approximately 15% as singletons. Central memory, naive, regulatory and stem cell-like memory CD4+ cells were sorted by CD45RO/CCR7/CD25/CD127/CD95/CD27. This receptor was taken from a woman between 18 and 29 years old in good health. What was sequenced was naive CD4+ T cells from blood.

Here the CDR3 DNA reads TGTGCCAGCAGGGGGACTAGCGGTCGCAATGAGCAGTTCTTC. This encodes CASRGTSGRNEQFF. The V and J genes are TRBV2 and TRBJ2-1; 11 bases are shared with TRBD2. The V gene end was trimmed by 6 bases and the J gene end by 6 bases; junction bases not matched to a gene: 4. Germline V gives CDR1 SNHLY, CDR2 FYNNEI. This CDR3 is built from 14 residues.